Below are 5 T cell receptor beta chains sequenced from a single sample in a study of T cell responses to AZD1222 COVID-19 vaccine. Clones were sequenced by immunoSEQ multiplex PCR, and TCRdb holds only the in-frame ones, with some missing. Altogether about 120,000 clones are present, roughly nine tenths being singletons, with the ten largest covering about 3%. The specimen comprised peripheral blood, sampled on day 0 of AZD1222 vaccination. All receptors come from an adult in good health.

The chain has TRBV7-2 and TRBJ1-6; 11 nucleotides align to TRBD1. This CDR3 is built from 16 residues. CDR1 is SGHTA and CDR2 is FQGNSA in the germline V gene. Germline trimming cut 5 bases from V and 7 bases from J; bases unmatched to any gene: 7. The CDR3 sequence: CASSLGTGGSNSPLHF. The CDR3 DNA follows: TGTGCCAGCAGCCTAGGGACAGGGGGGTCAAATTCACCCCTCCACTTT.

This clone was found once. The chain carries TRBV6-2 or TRBV6-3 and TRBJ2-3, with D uncertain. The V end lost 2 bases, the J end lost 2 bases, and 8 bases lay between the germline ends. Germline CDR1 and CDR2: MNHEY and SVGEGT. This CDR3 spans 14 amino acids. The CDR3 DNA sequence: TGTGCCAGCAGTTACGTACAGTACACAGATACGCAGTATTTT. This codes for CASSYVQYTDTQYF.

V gene TRBV24-1 combines with J gene TRBJ2-2; 7 bases are shared with TRBD1. CDR3 length equals 17 residues. V lost 12 bases and J lost 6; bases outside the gene matches: 21. CDR1 and CDR2 from the germline V gene are KGHDR and SFDVKD. CDR3 DNA: TGTGCCGCCCGGGGCCCCGAGGGGGCGCACGGGGCCGGGGAGCTGTTTTTT. Its translation is CAARGPEGAHGAGELFF.

The chain recombines TRBV19 with TRBJ2-7; D call uncertain. Germline CDR1 is LNHDA and CDR2 is SQIVND (reference sequence). V gave up 5 bases and J gave up 7 bases, with 15 bases separating them. CDR3 length equals 13 residues. The CDR3 DNA reads TGTGCCAGTAGTCTAGGGCCAGCGAGAGAGCAGTACTTC. The encoded protein is CASSLGPAREQYF. Drawing the rest from reference TRBV19 and TRBJ2-7, the complete variable domain is DGGITQSPKYLFRKEGQNVTLSCEQNLNHDAMYWYRQDPGQGLRLIYYSQIVNDFQKGDIAEGYSVSREKKESFPLTVTSAQKNPTAFYLCASSLGPAREQYFGPGTRLTVT.

This clone was seen more than once but under ten times. The chain couples TRBV9 to TRBJ2-1; D may be TRBD2 (5 bases). From germline, CDR1 is SGDLS and CDR2 YYNGEE. The CDR3 runs to 12 residues. V shed 0 bases and J shed 13 bases, with 11 bases lying between them. The CDR3 protein is CASSVGGAEQFF. CDR3 in DNA: TGTGCCAGCAGCGTAGGGGGAGCGGAACAGTTCTTC. Full variable domain (rest looked up from reference TRBV9 and TRBJ2-1): DSGVTQTPKHLITATGQRVTLRCSPRSGDLSVYWYQQSLDQGLQFLIQYYNGEERAKGNILERFSAQQFPDLHSELNLSSLELGDSALYFCASSVGGAEQFFGPGTRLTVL.